A single sample gave rise to the 8 T cell receptor beta chains below, sequenced in a study of T cell responses to AZD1222 COVID-19 vaccine. Assay used: immunoSEQ multiplex PCR; TCRdb lists only in-frame clones, some missing. The sample yields 120,000 or so clones, more than 80% seen once. The sequenced sample was peripheral blood, obtained 28 days after the second dose of the MenACWY control vaccine. These receptor sequences come from an adult who received the MenACWY meningococcal vaccine as a control.

The gene calls are TRBV24-1 and TRBJ1-5, with 8 bases lining up with TRBD1. The CDR3 contains 17 residues. Unmatched junction bases numbered 8, after V lost 5 bases and J lost 0 bases. Germline values: CDR1 KGHDR, CDR2 SFDVKD. The CDR3 sequence: CATSGIRTGNSNQPQHF. The CDR3 DNA is TGTGCCACCAGTGGTATAAGGACAGGGAATAGCAATCAGCCCCAGCATTTT.

This chain uses TRBV10-3 with TRBJ2-7; a weak D match, TRBD2 (5 bases). The germline CDR1 and CDR2 sequences are ENHRY and SYGVKD. The CDR3 spans 16 residues. Trimming removed 7 bases from V and 3 bases from J, with 22 bases in between. CDR3 in DNA: TGTGCCATCACCCCCGGTGAGGGCATAGGAATCTACGAGCAGTACTTC. Its translation: CAITPGEGIGIYEQYF.

The V and J genes are TRBV12-2 and TRBJ2-3; the table names TRBD1, a call not compared with the DNA. TRBV12-2 is a documented pseudogene. CDR3 length: 19 residues. DNA of the CDR3: TGTGCAAGTCGCTTAGGGCCCCGGGACAGAAGATTGAGCACAGATACGCAGTATTTT. Protein: CASRLGPRDRRLSTDTQYF.

This chain uses TRBV27 with TRBJ2-7; the D gene is possibly TRBD2 (6 bases). V was shortened by 5 bases and J by 6 bases, with 11 bases between the two germline ends. There are 12 residues in the CDR3. Germline V gene data show CDR1 as MNHEY and CDR2 as SMNVEV (reference sequence). The CDR3 spells CASSRGRVEQYF. The DNA for the CDR3 is TGTGCCAGCAGTCGGGGGAGAGTCGAGCAGTACTTC.

This rearrangement joins TRBV6-4 to TRBJ1-1; no definite D call. The CDR3 has 13 amino acids. With 5 bases removed from V and 3 bases from J, the gap between germline ends came to 10 bases. CDR1 MRHNA and CDR2 SNTAGT come from the germline V gene. For the CDR3, the DNA is TGTGCCAGCAGTACAAACAGCCACACTGAAGCTTTCTTT. It encodes CASSTNSHTEAFF.

In its sample, this clone was seen a few times. This chain joins TRBV12-5 and TRBJ2-3; 8 bases match TRBD1. Germline loops: CDR1 LGHNT, CDR2 FRNRAP. Losses at the gene ends were 5 bases for V and 2 bases for J; bases not matched to a gene: 3. CDR3 length: 14 amino acids. The CDR3 bases are TGTGCTAGTGGTACAGGGGGGCACACAGATACGCAGTATTTT. This gives the protein CASGTGGHTDTQYF.

V gene TRBV5-1 combines with J gene TRBJ1-4; D gene uncertain. Trimming took off 5 bases at V and 0 bases at J, with 8 bases between the two ends. Germline values: CDR1 SGHRS, CDR2 YFSETQ. The CDR3 runs 14 residues. CDR3 DNA sequence: TGCGCCAGCAGGAGATATGCAACTAATGAAAAACTGTTTTTT. Amino acid sequence: CASRRYATNEKLFF. Full variable domain (remainder filled in from reference TRBV5-1 and TRBJ1-4): KAGVTQTPRYLIKTRGQQVTLSCSPISGHRSVSWYQQTPGQGLQFLFEYFSETQRNKGNFPGRFSGRQFSNSRSEMNVSTLELGDSALYLCASRRYATNEKLFFGSGTQLSVL.

This sequence joins TRBV19 and TRBJ1-4; the D gene is possibly TRBD1 (6 bases). In germline, CDR1 is LNHDA, CDR2 SQIVND (reference sequence). The CDR3 sequence is 13 residues long. With 9 bases removed from V and 8 bases from J, the gap between germline ends came to 16 bases. CDR3 sequence reads: CASLGQIGEKLFF. The CDR3 DNA reads as TGTGCCAGCCTGGGACAAATTGGAGAAAAACTGTTTTTT.